The rows below give T cell receptor beta chains drawn from one sample of a study of beta chain features in type 1 diabetes. The repertoire was sequenced with immunoSEQ multiplex PCR; TCRdb's copy has only in-frame clones and lacks some. The data hold almost 350,000 clones, with 15% to 20% observed a single time. The sequencing input was naive CD4+ T cells from blood. These receptors all stem from a woman between 18 and 29 years old in good health. Both conserved end residues are part of each CDR3. D genes are given only for firm matches. A row's size may be missing; if present it is once, few, many or a size class.

d_call cdr3_length clone_size j_call v_call cdr3_nt cdr3_aa
. 12 few TRBJ1-1 TRBV29-1 TGCAGCGGAGGGACACTGAACACTGAAGCTTTCTTT CSGGTLNTEAFF
TRBD1 15 . TRBJ2-1 TRBV29-1 TGCAGCGCCTGGCGCCCGGGACAGCGGAACAATGAGCAGTTCTTC CSAWRPGQRNNEQFF
TRBD1 15 few TRBJ2-5 TRBV25-1 TGTGCCAGCAGTCCCCGGCCGACAGGGGTGGAGACCCAGTACTTC CASSPRPTGVETQYF
TRBD2 17 . TRBJ2-3 TRBV13 TGTGCCAGCAGCTTAGCGGGTCTGCGGGGGACCACAGATACGCAGTATTTT CASSLAGLRGTTDTQYF
. 10 . TRBJ2-1 TRBV2 TGTGCCAGCAGTGAGAGTGAGCAGTTCTTC CASSESEQFF
. 14 . TRBJ2-4 TRBV5-1 TGCGCCAGCAGCTTAGGGACACGGTCTAACATTCAGTACTTC CASSLGTRSNIQYF
TRBD1 16 . TRBJ1-5 TRBV7-9 TGTGCCAGCAGCTTAGGGGGGACAGGGTCAAACCAGCCCCAGCATTTT CASSLGGTGSNQPQHF
TRBD1 15 few TRBJ2-5 TRBV7-6 TGTGCCAGCAGCTTAGCGCCGCGAAGGACAGGGACCCAGTACTTC CASSLAPRRTGTQYF
TRBD2 14 few TRBJ2-7 TRBV4-1 TGCGCCAGCAGCCCTGGGACTAGCGGCTACGAGCAGTACTTC CASSPGTSGYEQYF
TRBD1 13 few TRBJ2-7 TRBV7-3 TGTGCCAGCAGCTTAACGGGGACAGGTCAGCAGTACTTC CASSLTGTGQQYF
TRBD2 14 few TRBJ2-4 TRBV18 TGTGCCAGCTCACCAGGGGAGGGAGTAAACATTCAGTACTTC CASSPGEGVNIQYF
TRBD1 14 . TRBJ2-1 TRBV16 TGTGCCAGCACCTTGGCAGGGGGCTGGAATGAGCAGTTCTTC CASTLAGGWNEQFF
TRBD2 16 . TRBJ2-3 TRBV4-1 TGCGCCAGCAGCCAAGGGCCTAGCGGGACCACAGATACGCAGTATTTT CASSQGPSGTTDTQYF
TRBD1 15 . TRBJ1-1 TRBV4-1 TGCGCCAGCAGCACCCTGACAGGGGGCTGGACTGAAGCTTTCTTT CASSTLTGGWTEAFF
. 14 few TRBJ2-7 TRBV5-1 TGCGCCAGCAGCTTGGGAGATAGCTCCTACGAGCAGTACTTC CASSLGDSSYEQYF
. 14 few TRBJ2-2 TRBV5-1 TGCGCCAGCGAAGTGGATCGGGACACCGGGGAGCTGTTTTTT CASEVDRDTGELFF
TRBD2 15 once TRBJ2-7 TRBV30 TGTGCCTGGAGAGGGAGCGGGAGATCCCTCTACGAGCAGTACTTC CAWRGSGRSLYEQYF
TRBD1 11 few TRBJ1-1 TRBV30 TGTGCCCTAGGGGCAGGGGGCAAGGCTTTCTTT CALGAGGKAFF
TRBD2 15 few TRBJ2-7 TRBV9 TGTGCCAGCAGCGTAGGTGGGAGGGGATCGGGGGAGCAGTACTTC CASSVGGRGSGEQYF
TRBD1 15 . TRBJ2-7 TRBV28 TGTGCCAGCAGTCCCCCCGGGACAGGGAGTTACGAGCAGTACTTC CASSPPGTGSYEQYF
TRBD1 11 . TRBJ2-7 TRBV7-9 TGTGCCAGCAGCTCGGGACAGGGGACAAATTTC CASSSGQGTNF
TRBD2 14 few TRBJ2-7 TRBV2 TGTGCCAGCAGTGTTCGGGGGGGGAACTACGAGCAGTACTTC CASSVRGGNYEQYF
. 14 few TRBJ2-1 TRBV5-1 TGCGCCAGCAGCCCTACAGGGCTCAACAATGAGCAGTTCTTC CASSPTGLNNEQFF
. 14 . TRBJ1-1 TRBV30 TGTGCCTGGATTTTGAAAGGGGTGAACACTGAAGCTTTCTTT CAWILKGVNTEAFF
. 12 . TRBJ2-2 TRBV19 TGTGCCAGTAGTATGGGAGACGGGGAGCTGTTTTTT CASSMGDGELFF
. 11 . TRBJ1-2 TRBV29-1 TGCAGCGTTGTAGTTAACTATGGCTACACCTTC CSVVVNYGYTF
. 14 . TRBJ1-2 TRBV11-2 TGTGCCAGCAGCTTGTCCAGGGAAGGTTCTGGCTACACCTTC CASSLSREGSGYTF
. 13 . TRBJ1-2 TRBV9 TGTGCCAGCAGCAAAGGTCCTCCGGAGGGCTACACCTTC CASSKGPPEGYTF
. 13 . TRBJ1-1 TRBV27 TGTGCCAGCAGTAAAATCATGAACACTGAAGCTTTCTTT CASSKIMNTEAFF
. 13 few TRBJ2-7 TRBV18 TGTGCCAGCTCAGACGGGAGCTCCTACGAGCAGTACTTC CASSDGSSYEQYF
. 13 once TRBJ2-1 TRBV18 TGTGCCAGCTCACCGGGACTCCACAATGAGCAGTTCTTC CASSPGLHNEQFF
. 16 . TRBJ1-5 TRBV4-1 TGCGCCAGCAGCCACTCCGGAGGGGTAAGCAATCAGCCCCAGCATTTT CASSHSGGVSNQPQHF
. 16 few TRBJ2-2 TRBV10-3 TGTGCCATACGAGGGGGAGGGATTCCGGACACCGGGGAGCTGTTTTTT CAIRGGGIPDTGELFF
. 15 few TRBJ2-7 TRBV9 TGTGCCACCACCCCGGGGGGACAGGATCATCCCGAGCAGTACTTC CATTPGGQDHPEQYF
. 13 few TRBJ1-1 TRBV6-5 TGTGCCAGCACCGCGGACACGAACACTGAAGCTTTCTTT CASTADTNTEAFF
TRBD1 16 few TRBJ2-7 TRBV6-1 TGTGCCAGCAGTGAATTCCCCCAAGGGGGCGCATACGAGCAGTACTTC CASSEFPQGGAYEQYF
. 13 . TRBJ1-2 TRBV2 TGTGCCAGCGTGACCCGGGGGGGGACGGGCTACACCTTC CASVTRGGTGYTF
TRBD1 13 . TRBJ2-7 TRBV19 TGTGCCAGTAGTATACAGGGGGCGGAGGAGCAGTACTTC CASSIQGAEEQYF
TRBD1 14 . TRBJ1-1 TRBV4-1 TGCGCCAGCAGCCGACAGGGCAACTATAGAGAAGCTTTCTTT CASSRQGNYREAFF
. 13 . TRBJ1-2 TRBV18 TGTGCCAGCTCACCAGGGCAGGACTATGGCTACACCTTC CASSPGQDYGYTF
TRBD2 15 . TRBJ2-1 TRBV7-2 TGTGCCAGCAGCCCTAATAGCGGGAGGCGGAATGAGCAGTTCTTC CASSPNSGRRNEQFF
TRBD2 14 few TRBJ2-7 TRBV5-4 TGTGCCAGCAGTCCCTCCAGCGGGAGCTACGAGCAGTACTTC CASSPSSGSYEQYF
. 12 . TRBJ2-5 TRBV6-5 TGTGCCAGCAGTAGCCCAAGTCGGACCCAGTACTTC CASSSPSRTQYF
TRBD1 13 . TRBJ1-5 TRBV30 TGTGCCTTCAACGACAGGGCCCCCCAGCCCCAGCATTTT CAFNDRAPQPQHF
. 15 . TRBJ2-3 TRBV7-9 TGTGCCAGCAGCTTAAAAGCGGACAGCACAGATACGCAGTATTTT CASSLKADSTDTQYF